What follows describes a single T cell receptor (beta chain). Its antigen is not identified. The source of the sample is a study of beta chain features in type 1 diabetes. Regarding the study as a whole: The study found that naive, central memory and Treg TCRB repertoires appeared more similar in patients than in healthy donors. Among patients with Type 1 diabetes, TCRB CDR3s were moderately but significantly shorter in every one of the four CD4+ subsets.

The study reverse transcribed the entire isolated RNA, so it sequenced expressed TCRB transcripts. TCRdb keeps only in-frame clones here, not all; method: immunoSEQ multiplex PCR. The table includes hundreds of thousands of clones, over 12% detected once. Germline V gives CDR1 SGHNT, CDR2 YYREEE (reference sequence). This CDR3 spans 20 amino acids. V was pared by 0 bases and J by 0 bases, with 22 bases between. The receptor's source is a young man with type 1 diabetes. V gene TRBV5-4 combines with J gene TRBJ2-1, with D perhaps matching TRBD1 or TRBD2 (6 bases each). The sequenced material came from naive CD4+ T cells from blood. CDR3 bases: TGTGCCAGCAGCTTGGGCTGGGGGGCTAGCCCTAAGAGCTCCTACAATGAGCAGTTCTTC. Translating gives CASSLGWGASPKSSYNEQFF.